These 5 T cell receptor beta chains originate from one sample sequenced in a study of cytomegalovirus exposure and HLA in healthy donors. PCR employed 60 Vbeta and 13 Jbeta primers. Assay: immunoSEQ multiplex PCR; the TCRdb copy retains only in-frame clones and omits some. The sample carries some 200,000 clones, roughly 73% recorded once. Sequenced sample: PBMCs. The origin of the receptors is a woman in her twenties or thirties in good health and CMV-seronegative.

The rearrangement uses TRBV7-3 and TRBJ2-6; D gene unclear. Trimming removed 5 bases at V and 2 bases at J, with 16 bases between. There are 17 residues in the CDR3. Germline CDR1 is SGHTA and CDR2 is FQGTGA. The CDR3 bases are TGTGCCAGCAGCCTCCCGCGAGGTGCCGCTGGGGCCAACGTCCTGACTTTC. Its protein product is CASSLPRGAAGANVLTF.

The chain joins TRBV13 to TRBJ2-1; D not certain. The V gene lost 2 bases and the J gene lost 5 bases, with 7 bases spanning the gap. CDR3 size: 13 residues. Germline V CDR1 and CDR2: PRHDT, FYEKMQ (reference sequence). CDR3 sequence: CASSLPSDNEQFF. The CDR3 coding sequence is TGTGCCAGCAGCTTACCGTCTGACAATGAGCAGTTCTTC. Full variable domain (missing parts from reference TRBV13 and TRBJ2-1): AAGVIQSPRHLIKEKRETATLKCYPIPRHDTVYWYQQGPGQDPQFLISFYEKMQSDKGSIPDRFSAQQFSDYHSELNMSSLELGDSALYFCASSLPSDNEQFFGPGTRLTVL.

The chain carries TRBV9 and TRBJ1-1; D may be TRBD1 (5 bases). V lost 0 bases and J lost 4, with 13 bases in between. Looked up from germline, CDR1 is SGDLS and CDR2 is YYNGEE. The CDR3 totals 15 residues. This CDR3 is CASSVVGGRGTEAFF. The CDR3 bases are TGTGCCAGCAGCGTAGTAGGAGGGAGGGGCACTGAAGCTTTCTTT.

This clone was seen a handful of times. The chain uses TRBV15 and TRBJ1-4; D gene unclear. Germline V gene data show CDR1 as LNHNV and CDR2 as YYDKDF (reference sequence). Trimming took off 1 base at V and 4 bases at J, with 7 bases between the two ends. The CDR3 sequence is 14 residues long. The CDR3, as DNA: TGTGCCACCAGCAGAGGACTGATTAATGAAAAACTGTTTTTT. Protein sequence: CATSRGLINEKLFF. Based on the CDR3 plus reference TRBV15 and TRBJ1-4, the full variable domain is DAMVIQNPRYQVTQFGKPVTLSCSQTLNHNVMYWYQQKSSQAPKLLFHYYDKDFNNEADTPDNFQSRRPNTSFCFLDIRSPGLGDTAMYLCATSRGLINEKLFFGSGTQLSVL.

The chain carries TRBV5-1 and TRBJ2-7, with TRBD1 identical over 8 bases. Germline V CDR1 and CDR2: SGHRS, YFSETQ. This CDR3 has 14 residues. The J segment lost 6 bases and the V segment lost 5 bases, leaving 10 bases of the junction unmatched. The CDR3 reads CASRTGTGLSEQYF. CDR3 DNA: TGCGCCAGCAGGACCGGGACAGGCCTCTCCGAGCAGTACTTC.